The rows below give T cell receptor beta chains drawn from one sample of a study of blood T cell repertoires in COVID-19. Generated by immunoSEQ multiplex PCR, the TCRdb table keeps only in-frame clones and is missing some. The data contain 350,000 to 400,000 clones, roughly 90% of them singletons. Input material: PBMCs or T cells enriched from blood (not recorded which). All receptors come from a woman in her thirties with acute COVID-19. Both conserved end residues are part of each CDR3. The order of the fields is clone size, D gene, J gene, V gene, CDR3 DNA, CDR3 protein. D genes are given only for firm matches. Size is omitted from some rows. Given values are once, few, many or a class for expanded clones.

- | - | TRBJ2-1 | TRBV29-1 | TGCAGCGTTGCGTCGGGGATACACAATGAGCAGTTCTTC | CSVASGIHNEQFF
- | TRBD2 | TRBJ2-1 | TRBV4-3 | TGCGCCAGCAGCCAAGATAGCGGGGGGGCCTACAATGAGCAGTTCTTC | CASSQDSGGAYNEQFF
- | TRBD1 | TRBJ2-5 | TRBV29-1 | TGCAGCGTTGATCTGACGGGACAGGGGGCCCAAGAGACCCAGTACTTC | CSVDLTGQGAQETQYF
- | - | TRBJ1-2 | TRBV7-9 | TGTGCCAGCAGCCCCACCAGGGAGGGTGGCTACACCTTC | CASSPTREGGYTF
once | - | TRBJ2-7 | TRBV2 | TGTGCCAGCAGTACAGGGATCTCCTACGAGCAGTACTTC | CASSTGISYEQYF
- | - | TRBJ1-1 | TRBV4-2 | TGTGCCAGCAGCCAAGATAAACAGGGACCTCAAGTAGCTTTCTTT | CASSQDKQGPQVAFF
few | TRBD1 | TRBJ1-5 | TRBV19 | TGTGCCAGTAGGGATTTGGGACAGTCCGACAATCAGCCCCAGCATTTT | CASRDLGQSDNQPQHF
- | TRBD1 | TRBJ1-4 | TRBV7-6 | TGTGCCAGCAGCACAGGGGCGGTTAATGAAAAACTGTTTTTT | CASSTGAVNEKLFF
few | TRBD1 | TRBJ2-7 | TRBV6-5 | TGTGCCAGCAGTTACGGGACAGGAGGCGAGCAGTACTTC | CASSYGTGGEQYF
- | TRBD1 | TRBJ2-3 | TRBV29-1 | TGCAGCGTTGGCAGTACAGGGGGTTCAGATACGCAGTATTTT | CSVGSTGGSDTQYF
- | TRBD1 | TRBJ1-4 | TRBV24-1 | TGTGCCACCAGCGGGACAGGAGATCTGGAGGAAAAACTGTTTTTT | CATSGTGDLEEKLFF
- | - | TRBJ2-7 | TRBV10-3 | TGTGCCATCAGTGAGTCGAGGCCCGATGGGTACGAGCAGTACTTC | CAISESRPDGYEQYF
- | TRBD1 | TRBJ1-1 | TRBV10-2 | TGCGCCAGCAGGGACAGGACGAACACTGAAGCTTTCTTT | CASRDRTNTEAFF
- | TRBD1 | TRBJ2-7 | TRBV10-3 | TGTGCCATCAGTACTGACAGGGTGAGCTCCTACGAGCAGTACTTC | CAISTDRVSSYEQYF
once | - | TRBJ1-2 | TRBV12-3/TRBV12-4 | TGTGCCAGCAGACAGGGCACTATCTACACCTTC | CASRQGTIYTF
- | - | TRBJ2-3 | TRBV24-1 | TGTGCCACCAGTGATTCTAGCACAGATACGCAGTATTTT | CATSDSSTDTQYF
- | - | TRBJ2-3 | TRBV5-1 | TGCGCCAGCAGTTATAGCACAGATACGCAGTATTTT | CASSYSTDTQYF
- | TRBD2 | TRBJ2-1 | TRBV10-3 | TGTGCCATCAGGGAAGCGGGGGCCTACAATGAGCAGTTCTTC | CAIREAGAYNEQFF
- | TRBD2 | TRBJ2-3 | TRBV7-2 | TGTGCCAGCAGCGACGGGACTAGCGGGGAGCCTAGCACAGATACGCAGTATTTT | CASSDGTSGEPSTDTQYF
once | - | TRBJ1-1 | TRBV5-1 | TGCGCCAGCAGCCACGGTATGAACACTGAAGCTTTCTTT | CASSHGMNTEAFF
- | - | TRBJ1-2 | TRBV15 | TGTGCCACCAGCAGAGATCGGGTTTCTAACTATGGCTACACCTTC | CATSRDRVSNYGYTF
- | TRBD1 | TRBJ1-2 | TRBV11-1 | TGTGCCAGCAGCAGAGGGACAGGGAACTATGGCTACACCTTC | CASSRGTGNYGYTF
- | TRBD1 | TRBJ1-3 | TRBV3-1/TRBV3-2 | TGTGCCAGCAGCCAAGGGACAGGACTCTCTGGAAACACCATATATTTT | CASSQGTGLSGNTIYF
few | TRBD2 | TRBJ2-1 | TRBV4-3 | TGCGCCAGCAGTCTAAATAGCGGGGGGGCCCGTGGGGAGCAGTTCTTC | CASSLNSGGARGEQFF
- | TRBD2 | TRBJ2-5 | TRBV7-2 | TGTGCCAGCAGCCTCCGGTGGCTAGCGGGAGAGACCCAGTACTTC | CASSLRWLAGETQYF
- | - | TRBJ2-2 | TRBV15 | TGTGCCACCAGCAGAGAAGAGCCCTGGAACACCGGGGAGCTGTTTTTT | CATSREEPWNTGELFF
- | TRBD2 | TRBJ2-3 | TRBV11-2 | TGTGCCAGCAATCGGGGGCGGGGGGCCTACACAGATACGCAGTATTTT | CASNRGRGAYTDTQYF
- | TRBD1 | TRBJ2-1 | TRBV5-4 | TGTGCCAGCAGCTTGGTCGGACAGGGGTCACTCGAGCAGTTCTTC | CASSLVGQGSLEQFF
- | - | TRBJ2-7 | TRBV6-1 | TGTGCCAGCAGTGAGCGGACACTCCCCTACGAGCAGTACTTC | CASSERTLPYEQYF
- | TRBD1 | TRBJ2-3 | TRBV29-1 | TGCAGCGTTGAAAATAGAGGGGGCACAAGCACAGATACGCAGTATTTT | CSVENRGGTSTDTQYF
- | TRBD1 | TRBJ1-1 | TRBV6-2/TRBV6-3 | TGTGCCAGCAGCGCACAAACAGGGGTCAACACTGAAGCTTTCTTT | CASSAQTGVNTEAFF
- | - | TRBJ2-4 | TRBV6-5 | TGTGCCAGCAGTTACGGGCTTGCCAAAAACATTCAGTACTTC | CASSYGLAKNIQYF
- | TRBD2 | TRBJ2-7 | TRBV7-2 | TGTGCCAGCAGCTTAGGACTAGCGGGGTTAGGGGAGCAGTACTTC | CASSLGLAGLGEQYF
- | TRBD2 | TRBJ2-2 | TRBV3-1/TRBV3-2 | TGTGCCAGCAGCCAAGGTTGGCGGGGGGCCCCCACGAACACCGGGGAGCTGTTTTTT | CASSQGWRGAPTNTGELFF
- | TRBD2 | TRBJ2-5 | TRBV24-1 | TGTGCCACCAGTGATCCGGTGGGGCTAGCGGGGGGGTTGGAGACCCAGTACTTC | CATSDPVGLAGGLETQYF
few | TRBD1 | TRBJ1-4 | TRBV2 | TGTGCCAGCAGGCAGGGACAGGGGGCTGTCGTCGCGGAAAAACTGTTTTTT | CASRQGQGAVVAEKLFF
- | - | TRBJ2-1 | TRBV19 | TGTGCCAGTAGTATAGATCGCCTATACAATGAGCAGTTCTTC | CASSIDRLYNEQFF
- | TRBD1 | TRBJ1-2 | TRBV7-9 | TGTGCCAGCAGCTCCGCCCAACGGGACAGGGGGGCTGGCTACACCTTC | CASSSAQRDRGAGYTF
- | - | TRBJ1-3 | TRBV5-5 | TGTGCCAGCAGTTCAACCCCAGGCCGCCTCTCAGGAAACACCATATATTTT | CASSSTPGRLSGNTIYF
- | TRBD2 | TRBJ2-3 | TRBV4-3 | TGCGCCAGCAGCCGACGCCTAGGGGGCGGGGGGGCTCCAGATACGCAGTATTTT | CASSRRLGGGGAPDTQYF
- | TRBD2 | TRBJ2-3 | TRBV11-2 | TGTGCCAGCAGCTTCGGCGGGGGGGCTAGCACAGATACGCAGTATTTT | CASSFGGGASTDTQYF
- | TRBD1 | TRBJ2-1 | TRBV4-3 | TGCGCCAGCAGCCAAGATTGGGGACAGGGAATGAATGAGCAGTTCTTC | CASSQDWGQGMNEQFF
- | TRBD2 | TRBJ2-1 | TRBV7-3 | TGTGCCAGCAGCTTAACTCGACTAGCGGGGGACAATGAGCAGTTCTTC | CASSLTRLAGDNEQFF
- | - | TRBJ1-2 | TRBV5-1 | TGCGCCAGCAGCTTGGAGGGGCTCAACTATGGCTACACCTTC | CASSLEGLNYGYTF
- | - | TRBJ2-3 | TRBV4-1 | TGCGCCAGCAGCCAAGCAGTCACAGATACGCAGTATTTT | CASSQAVTDTQYF